Listed below are T cell receptor beta chains from one sample, sequenced in a study of blood T cell repertoires in COVID-19. TCRdb's table, derived via immunoSEQ multiplex PCR, lists solely in-frame clones and lacks some. The sample has fewer than 350,000 clones, around 89% seen once; the top ten hold about 4.6%. The source material was peripheral blood. These receptors originate from a man aged 40-55 years with acute or convalescent COVID-19. Each CDR3 is given with its conserved first and last residue.

v_call	cdr3_aa
TRBV30	CAWSTQKPMNTEAFF
TRBV2	CASTPNYGYTF
TRBV3-1/TRBV3-2	CASSQDTGGSNTEAFF
TRBV27	CASSMREGGMNTEAFF
TRBV27	CASSFADRGSYEQYF
TRBV3-1/TRBV3-2	CASSQDAGGPTGELFF
TRBV5-1	CASSLGSGEGGNTIYF
TRBV24-1	CATSDLFSGAYNEQFF
TRBV6-5	CASSSHRGNQPQHF
TRBV19	CASSLGQTYNSPLHF
TRBV11-2	CASSLGDRGTDTQYF
TRBV5-1	CASSLGQGGYGYTF
TRBV15	CATSGGQGVNTIYF
TRBV11-3	CASSPYGTSEDQLFF
TRBV10-3	CAIRFGGQDTEAFF
TRBV6-5	CASSFLEGNQPQHF
TRBV5-1	CASSLGGRFYNEQFF
TRBV12-3/TRBV12-4	CASSQQGNTEAFF
TRBV10-3	CAISPRGQPNEKLFF
TRBV25-1	CASSEGWAGARDIQYF
TRBV12-3/TRBV12-4	CASSSINQPQHF
TRBV30	CAWSRPGGFSYEQYF
TRBV6-5	CASRPPGTSRSPLHF
TRBV3-1/TRBV3-2	CASSEGLAIGEQFF
TRBV11-2	CASSLDRGVGYGYTF
TRBV4-2	CASSQEKGAKTGELFF
TRBV6-1	CASSEGSAGRGEAFF
TRBV6-5	CASSKHQGNTIYF
TRBV9	CASTLGGSGANVLTF
TRBV3-1/TRBV3-2	CASSLTHGAGNTIYF
TRBV7-9	CASSLTSGGNEQYF
TRBV2	CASTYSTHSNGYTF
TRBV10-1	CASSEAGGNTEAFF
TRBV14	CASSQPGVFSGANVLTF
TRBV5-6	CASSLERTGAYEQYF
TRBV11-2	CASSSQGATQETQYF
TRBV11-3	CASSSSLRGGTGELFF
TRBV7-6	CASSRSRTREGELFF
TRBV6-5	CASSRKWVNTEAFF
TRBV19	CASIAASTDTQYF
TRBV11-2	CASSSLRVSGLNTEAFF
TRBV18	CASSPKQGTTEAFF
TRBV27	CASSYGGASIDTQYF
TRBV5-1	CASSLTAGVNEQFF
TRBV5-5	CASSSDWSSYNSPLHF
TRBV4-1	CASSQEGTGSYEQYF
TRBV7-3	CASSLAYEQNTGELFF
TRBV6-1	CASSVGRGNANYGYTF
TRBV6-9	CASSYRTGNTEAFF
TRBV6-5	CASSYQYRGSPLHF